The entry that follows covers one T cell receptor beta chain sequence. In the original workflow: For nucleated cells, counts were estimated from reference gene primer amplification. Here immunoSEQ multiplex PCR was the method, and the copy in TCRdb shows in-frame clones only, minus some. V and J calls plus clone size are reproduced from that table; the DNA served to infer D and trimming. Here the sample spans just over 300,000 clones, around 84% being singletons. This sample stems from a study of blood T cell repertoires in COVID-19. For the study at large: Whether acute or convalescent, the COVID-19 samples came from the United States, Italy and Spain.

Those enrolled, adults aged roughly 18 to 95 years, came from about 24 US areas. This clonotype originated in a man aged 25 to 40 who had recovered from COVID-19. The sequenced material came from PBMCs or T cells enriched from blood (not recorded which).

The DNA of the CDR3 is TGTGCCAGTGGGGGGACAGGGTACAATGAGCAGTTCTTC. It specifies CASGGTGYNEQFF. This rearrangement joins TRBV19 to TRBJ2-1; 9 positions match TRBD1. This CDR3 comprises 13 residues. Germline V lookup: CDR1 LNHDA, CDR2 SQIVND (reference sequence). The junction had 3 bases not matched to a gene; V was cut back by 8 bases and J by 4 bases.